The entry below gives a single TCR beta chain sequence along with its context. TCRdb's copy holds only in-frame clones and misses some; the assay was immunoSEQ multiplex PCR. The sample shows 35,000 to 55,000 clones, roughly 86% of them seen only once. These data belong to a study of PD-L1 blockade in urothelial cancer. CDR3 size: 13 residues. The trim removed 3 bases at V and 4 bases at J, leaving 1 base unmatched. Germline V gene data show CDR1 as SGHNT and CDR2 as YYREEE (reference sequence). The receptor was isolated from an older man with urothelial cancer. The material was PBMCs, obtained around atezolizumab (anti-PD-L1) treatment. The V gene is TRBV5-4, the J gene TRBJ1-5; TRBD1 aligns across 7 bases. CDR3 sequence: CASSWDSNQPQHF. The CDR3 DNA reads as TGTGCCAGCAGCTGGGACAGTAATCAGCCCCAGCATTTT.